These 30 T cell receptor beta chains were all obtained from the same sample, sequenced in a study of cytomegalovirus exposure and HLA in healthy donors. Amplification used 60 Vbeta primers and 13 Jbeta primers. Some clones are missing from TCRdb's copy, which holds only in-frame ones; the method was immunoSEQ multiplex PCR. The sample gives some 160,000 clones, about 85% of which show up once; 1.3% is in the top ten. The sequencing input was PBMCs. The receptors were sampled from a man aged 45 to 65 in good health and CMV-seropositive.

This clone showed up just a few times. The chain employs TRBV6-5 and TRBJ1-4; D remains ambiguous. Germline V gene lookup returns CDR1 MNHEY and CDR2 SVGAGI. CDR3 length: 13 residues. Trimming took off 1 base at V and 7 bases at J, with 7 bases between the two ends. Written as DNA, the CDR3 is TGTGCCAGCAGTTACTGGGCTGGTGAAAAACTGTTTTTT. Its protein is CASSYWAGEKLFF.

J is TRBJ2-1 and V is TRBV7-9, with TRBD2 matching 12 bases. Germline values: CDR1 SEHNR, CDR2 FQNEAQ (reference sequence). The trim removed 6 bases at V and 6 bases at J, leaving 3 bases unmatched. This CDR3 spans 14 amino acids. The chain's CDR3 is CASSPGLAGNEQFF. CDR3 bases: TGTGCCAGCAGTCCGGGACTAGCGGGCAATGAGCAGTTCTTC. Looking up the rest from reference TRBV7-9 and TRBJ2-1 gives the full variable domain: DTGVSQNPRHKITKRGQNVTFRCDPISEHNRLYWYRQTLGQGPEFLTYFQNEAQLEKSRLLSDRFSAERPKGSFSTLEIQRTEQGDSAMYLCASSPGLAGNEQFFGPGTRLTVL.

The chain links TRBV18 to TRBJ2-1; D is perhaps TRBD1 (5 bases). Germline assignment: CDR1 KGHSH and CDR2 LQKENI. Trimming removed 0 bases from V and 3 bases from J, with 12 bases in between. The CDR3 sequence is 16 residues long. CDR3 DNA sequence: TGTGCCAGCTCACCACCCACAGGCGTTCTCTACAATGAGCAGTTCTTC. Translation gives CASSPPTGVLYNEQFF.

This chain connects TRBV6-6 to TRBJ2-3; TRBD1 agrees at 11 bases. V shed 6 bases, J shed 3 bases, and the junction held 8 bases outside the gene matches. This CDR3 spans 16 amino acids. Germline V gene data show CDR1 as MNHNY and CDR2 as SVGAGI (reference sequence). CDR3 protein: CASRPGGQGETDTQYF. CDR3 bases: TGTGCCAGCAGACCCGGGGGACAGGGGGAAACAGATACGCAGTATTTT.

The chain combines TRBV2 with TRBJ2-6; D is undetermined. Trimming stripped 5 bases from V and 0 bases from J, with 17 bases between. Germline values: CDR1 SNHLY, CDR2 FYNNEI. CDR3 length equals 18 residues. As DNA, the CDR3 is TGTGCCAGCAGTCCTCCTGGAGTTTCGAGCTCTGGGGCCAACGTCCTGACTTTC. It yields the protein CASSPPGVSSSGANVLTF.

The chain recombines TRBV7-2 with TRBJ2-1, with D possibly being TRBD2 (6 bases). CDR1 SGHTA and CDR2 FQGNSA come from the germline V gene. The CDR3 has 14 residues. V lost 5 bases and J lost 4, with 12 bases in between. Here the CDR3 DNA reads TGTGCCAGCAGCCCCCGCGGGATATACAATGAGCAGTTCTTC. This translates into CASSPRGIYNEQFF.

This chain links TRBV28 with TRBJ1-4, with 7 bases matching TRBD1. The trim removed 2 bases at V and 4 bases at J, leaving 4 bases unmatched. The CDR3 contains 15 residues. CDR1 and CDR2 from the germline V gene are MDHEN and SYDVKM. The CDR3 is CASSLGQGDNEKLFF. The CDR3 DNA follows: TGTGCCAGCAGTTTAGGGCAGGGGGATAATGAAAAACTGTTTTTT.

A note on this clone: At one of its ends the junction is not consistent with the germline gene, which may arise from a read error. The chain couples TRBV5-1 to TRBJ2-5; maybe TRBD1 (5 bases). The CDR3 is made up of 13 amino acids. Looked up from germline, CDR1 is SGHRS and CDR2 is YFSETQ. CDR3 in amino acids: CASSLDATEAQYF. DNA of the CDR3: TGCGCCAGCAGCTTGGATGCGACAGAGGCCCAGTACTTC.

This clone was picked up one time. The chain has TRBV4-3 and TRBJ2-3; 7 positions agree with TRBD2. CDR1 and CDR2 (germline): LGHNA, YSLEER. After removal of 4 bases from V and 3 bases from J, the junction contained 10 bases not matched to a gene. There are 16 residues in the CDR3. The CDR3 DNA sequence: TGCGCCAGCAGCCGGGAACTAGCGCGTGGGACAGATACGCAGTATTTT. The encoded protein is CASSRELARGTDTQYF.

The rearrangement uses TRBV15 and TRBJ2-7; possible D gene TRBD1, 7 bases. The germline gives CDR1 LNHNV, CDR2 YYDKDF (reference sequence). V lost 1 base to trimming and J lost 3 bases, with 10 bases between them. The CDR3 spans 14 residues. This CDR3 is CATSRGGDSYEQYF. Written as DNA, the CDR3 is TGTGCCACCAGCAGAGGCGGGGACAGCTACGAGCAGTACTTC.

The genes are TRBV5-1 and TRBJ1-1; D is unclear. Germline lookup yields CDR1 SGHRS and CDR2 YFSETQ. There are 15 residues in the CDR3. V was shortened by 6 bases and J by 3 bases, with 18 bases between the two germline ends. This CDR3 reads CASTPRGRSDTEAFF. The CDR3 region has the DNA TGCGCCAGCACCCCTAGAGGAAGGAGCGACACTGAAGCTTTCTTT.

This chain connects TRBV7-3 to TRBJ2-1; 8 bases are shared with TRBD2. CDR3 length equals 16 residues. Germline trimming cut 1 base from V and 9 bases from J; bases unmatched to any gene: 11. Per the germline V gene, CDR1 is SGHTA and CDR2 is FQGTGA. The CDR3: CASSLRPRAGGSEQFF. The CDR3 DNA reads TGTGCCAGCAGCTTAAGGCCGAGGGCGGGAGGCTCTGAGCAGTTCTTC.

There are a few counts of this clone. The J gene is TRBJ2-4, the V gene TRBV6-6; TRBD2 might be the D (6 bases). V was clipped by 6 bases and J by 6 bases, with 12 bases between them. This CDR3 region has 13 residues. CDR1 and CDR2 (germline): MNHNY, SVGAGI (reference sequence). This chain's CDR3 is CASSPPGLNIQYF. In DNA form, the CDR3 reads TGTGCCAGCAGCCCCCCGGGACTAAACATTCAGTACTTC.

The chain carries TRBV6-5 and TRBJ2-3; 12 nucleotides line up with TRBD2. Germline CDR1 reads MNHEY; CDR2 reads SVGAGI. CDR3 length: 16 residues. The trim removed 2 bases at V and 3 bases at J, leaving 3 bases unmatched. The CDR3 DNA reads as TGTGCCAGCAGTTACACCGGGACTAGCGGGACAGATACGCAGTATTTT. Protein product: CASSYTGTSGTDTQYF.

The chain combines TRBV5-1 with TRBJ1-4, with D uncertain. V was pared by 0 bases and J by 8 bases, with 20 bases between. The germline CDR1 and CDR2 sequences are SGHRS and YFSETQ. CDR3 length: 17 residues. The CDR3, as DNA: TGCGCCAGCAGCTTGGACCCCCCCGACACTTCTGGGGAAAAACTGTTTTTT. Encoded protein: CASSLDPPDTSGEKLFF.

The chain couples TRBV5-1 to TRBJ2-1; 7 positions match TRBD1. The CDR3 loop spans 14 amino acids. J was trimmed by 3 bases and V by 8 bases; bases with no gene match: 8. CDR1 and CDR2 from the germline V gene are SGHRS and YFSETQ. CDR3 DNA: TGCGCCAGTCGGACGGGACAGAGCTACAATGAGCAGTTCTTC. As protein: CASRTGQSYNEQFF.

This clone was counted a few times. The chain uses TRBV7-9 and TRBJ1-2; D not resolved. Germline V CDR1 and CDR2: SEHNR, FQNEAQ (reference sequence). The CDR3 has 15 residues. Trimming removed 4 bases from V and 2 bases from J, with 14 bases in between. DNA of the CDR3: TGTGCCAGCAGCTCGAGTGGAGAGGGAAACTATGGCTACACCTTC. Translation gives CASSSSGEGNYGYTF.

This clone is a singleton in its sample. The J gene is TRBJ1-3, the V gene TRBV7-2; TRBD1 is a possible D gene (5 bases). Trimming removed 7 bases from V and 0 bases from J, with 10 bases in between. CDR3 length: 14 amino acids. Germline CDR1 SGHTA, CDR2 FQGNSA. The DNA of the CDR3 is TGTGCCAGCAAGGGGCGAAACTCTGGAAACACCATATATTTT. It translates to CASKGRNSGNTIYF.

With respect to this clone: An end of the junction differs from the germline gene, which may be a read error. For the CDR3, the DNA is TGTGCCAGCACCGTACGGGGAAAACCTGGAGAGACCCAGTACTTC. It specifies CASTVRGKPGETQYF. The chain is built from TRBV9 and TRBJ2-5; D possibly corresponds to TRBD2 (5 bases). Germline CDR1 reads SGDLS; CDR2 reads YYNGEE. CDR3 length equals 15 residues.

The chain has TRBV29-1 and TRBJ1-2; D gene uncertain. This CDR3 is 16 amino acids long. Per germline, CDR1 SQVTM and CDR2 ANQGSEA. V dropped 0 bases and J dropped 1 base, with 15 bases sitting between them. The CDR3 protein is CSVEDPSSRFNYGYTF. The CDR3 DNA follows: TGCAGCGTTGAAGATCCCTCATCGAGATTTAACTATGGCTACACCTTC.

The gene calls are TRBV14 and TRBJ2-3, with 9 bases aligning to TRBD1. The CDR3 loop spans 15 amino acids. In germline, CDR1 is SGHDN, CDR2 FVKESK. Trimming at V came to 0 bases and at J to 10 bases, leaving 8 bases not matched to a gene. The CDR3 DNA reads TGTGCCAGCAGCCAAGATGGGACAGGGAGAAGGGCGCAGTATTTT. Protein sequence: CASSQDGTGRRAQYF.

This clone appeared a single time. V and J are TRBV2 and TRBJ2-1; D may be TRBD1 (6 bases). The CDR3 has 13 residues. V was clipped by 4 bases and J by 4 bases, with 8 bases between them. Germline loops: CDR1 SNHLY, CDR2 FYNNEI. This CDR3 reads CASSGTAYNEQFF. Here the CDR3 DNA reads TGTGCCAGCAGTGGGACAGCTTACAATGAGCAGTTCTTC.

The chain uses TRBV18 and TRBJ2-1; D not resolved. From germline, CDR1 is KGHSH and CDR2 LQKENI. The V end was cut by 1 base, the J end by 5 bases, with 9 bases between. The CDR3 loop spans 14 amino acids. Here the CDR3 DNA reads TGTGCCAGCTCACCACTTACCAGAAACAATGAGCAGTTCTTC. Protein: CASSPLTRNNEQFF. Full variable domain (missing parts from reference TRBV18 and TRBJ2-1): NAGVMQNPRHLVRRRGQEARLRCSPMKGHSHVYWYRQLPEEGLKFMVYLQKENIIDESGMPKERFSAEFPKEGPSILRIQQVVRGDSAAYFCASSPLTRNNEQFFGPGTRLTVL.

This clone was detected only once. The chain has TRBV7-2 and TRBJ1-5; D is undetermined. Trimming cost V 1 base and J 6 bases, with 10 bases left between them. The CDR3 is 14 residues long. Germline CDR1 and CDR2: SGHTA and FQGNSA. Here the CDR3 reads CASSLGSLSQPQHF. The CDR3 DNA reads TGTGCCAGCAGCTTAGGTTCCTTGAGTCAGCCCCAGCATTTT.

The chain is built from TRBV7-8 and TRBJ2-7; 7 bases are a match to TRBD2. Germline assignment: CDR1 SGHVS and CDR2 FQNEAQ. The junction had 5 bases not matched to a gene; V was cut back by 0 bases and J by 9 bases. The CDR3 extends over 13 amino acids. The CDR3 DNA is TGTGCCAGCAGCTTAGCCGGGGGGACTACGCAGTACTTC. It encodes CASSLAGGTTQYF.

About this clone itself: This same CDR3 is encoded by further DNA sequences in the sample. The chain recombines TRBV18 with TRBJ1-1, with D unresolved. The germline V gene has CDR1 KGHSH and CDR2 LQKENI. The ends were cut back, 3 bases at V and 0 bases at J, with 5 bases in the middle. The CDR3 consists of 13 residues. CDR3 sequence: CASSPPVNTEAFF. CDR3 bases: TGTGCCAGCTCACCCCCAGTGAACACTGAAGCTTTCTTT.

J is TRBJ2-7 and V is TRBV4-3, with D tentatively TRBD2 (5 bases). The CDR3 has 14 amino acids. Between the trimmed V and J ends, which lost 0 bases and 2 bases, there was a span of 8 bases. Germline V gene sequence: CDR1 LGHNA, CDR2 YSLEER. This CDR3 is CASSQDPGTYEQYF. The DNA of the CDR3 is TGCGCCAGCAGCCAAGATCCGGGAACCTACGAGCAGTACTTC.

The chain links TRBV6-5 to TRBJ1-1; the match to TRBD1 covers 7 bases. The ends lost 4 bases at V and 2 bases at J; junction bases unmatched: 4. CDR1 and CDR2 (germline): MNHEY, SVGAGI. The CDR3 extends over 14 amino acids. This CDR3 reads CASSSQGPNTEAFF. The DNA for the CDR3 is TGTGCCAGCAGTTCACAGGGGCCAAACACTGAAGCTTTCTTT.

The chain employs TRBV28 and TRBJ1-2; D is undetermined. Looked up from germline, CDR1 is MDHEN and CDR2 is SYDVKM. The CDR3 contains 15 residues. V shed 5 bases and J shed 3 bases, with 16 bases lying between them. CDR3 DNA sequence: TGTGCCAGCAGTGCCCCCCGCGGAGTGGACTATGGCTACACCTTC. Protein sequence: CASSAPRGVDYGYTF.

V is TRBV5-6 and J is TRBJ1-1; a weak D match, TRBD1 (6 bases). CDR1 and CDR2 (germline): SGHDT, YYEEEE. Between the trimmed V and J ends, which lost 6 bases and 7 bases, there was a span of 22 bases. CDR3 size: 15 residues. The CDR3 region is CASTPSGRGRIEAFF. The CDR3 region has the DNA TGTGCCAGCACGCCTTCGGGCAGGGGAAGGATTGAAGCTTTCTTT.